This T cell receptor beta chain originates from a study of cytomegalovirus exposure and HLA in healthy donors listed by TCRdb under 2017. Regarding the study in general: According to an earlier analysis of a few hundred of the donors, some 180 million T cells yielded 100 million or so unique TCR beta sequences and less than 300 Gb of sequence data. Approximately 300 gigabases of sequencing data and roughly 81 million unique TCR sequences made up an early release that covered several hundred HLA-typed donors. Of the roughly 400 genotyped donors, 81% were placed in the genetic ancestry cluster associated with self-reported Caucasian donors. The study aimed to test whether cataloging public T cell receptors could reveal signatures of past pathogen exposure. The T cell repertoires of around 730 subjects were profiled by immunosequencing and related to cytomegalovirus serostatus. A separate validation cohort of about 110 different subjects was used in addition to the approximately 700-subject first cohort. The study combined high-throughput TCR immunosequencing, statistical association of individual TCRs with disease status, and machine learning to predict cytomegalovirus infection status. In a later analysis, previously published TCR beta repertoires from more than 500 donors were re-analyzed and high-resolution HLA genotyping was added so that TCR occurrence patterns could be studied. The later analysis used no new phenotypic data to find candidate immune exposures, relying instead on TCR beta sequences and their occurrence across donors. To decide whether each TCR beta V gene segment behaved as functional or pseudogenic, an earlier analysis of some 600 of the donors relied on high-throughput TCR beta sequencing. Donor age, sex, ethnicity and CMV serostatus were compiled together with the repertoire data. A later genetic analysis used genome-wide SNP genotypes for about 65% of the 666 donors, treating that subset as a discovery cohort. All discovery cohort repertoires had been generated on a single sequencing platform. HLA typing included class I and class II loci at four-digit resolution. The number of typed donors differed by locus: roughly 629-640 for A, B, C, DRB1 and DQB1; 522 for DQA1; some 590 for DPA1; and roughly 450 for DPB1. Several DR-DQ haplotypes were treated as single units for association and clustering because of strong linkage in the cohort. Among 300 to 450 genotyped donors of the cohort, an average of around 240,000 unique TCR beta nucleotide sequences were sequenced per donor, about a sixth of them non-productive. What the authors observed across the whole study: It was suggested by the authors that the approach could potentially be generalized to other disease states and immunological phenotypes. A cluster of highly shared sequence variants was judged likely to be a technical artifact of the sequencing pipeline. A further reported finding was that TCR beta sequences accurately predicted the HLA-A and HLA-B alleles for most subjects in the first cohort. In an earlier analysis of approximately 590 of the donors, most TCR beta V segments were observed in productive rearrangements about 87% or about 30% of the time, broadly matching IMGT annotations. In the study, approximately 160 TCR beta chains were listed as associated with cytomegalovirus. Some IMGT-functional V segments, including TRBV6-2 and TRBV6-3, could not be distinguished by the 87-base-pair reads and were therefore excluded. HLA typing was unavailable for some donors at each locus, so association tests used only the typed subset. A later genetic analysis reported fewer N-insertions in productive TCRs among donors in an Asian-associated ancestry cluster than the 666-donor mean. A few of the identified cytomegalovirus-associated TCR beta chains were confirmed in vitro to be specific for cytomegalovirus antigens. Some 15 rarely observed V segments, including chromosome 9 orphons, were excluded from the earlier analysis of some 590 of the donors because counts were too low. In this cohort, only TCR beta chains were sequenced, and detectable features were limited by the absence of alpha or paired-chain data. In a later genetic analysis, a missense DCLRE1C variant was associated with V-gene and J-gene trimming of TCR beta chains, and the association was replicated in an independent cohort. Presence/absence analyses assumed roughly uniform sequencing depth across donors, an assumption that may not hold. In a later analysis, TCR association rates were found to vary across HLA loci, with the most associated TCRs seen for DRB1 alleles and the fewest for HLA-C alleles. In a later analysis, HLA-associated TCR beta chains showed more clonal expansion and lower generation probabilities than non-associated chains that were equally common. The classifier was reported to diagnose cytomegalovirus status with high specificity and sensitivity in both the original cohort and the validation cohort. Specific HLA alleles were associated with 16,951 TCR beta sequences at a false discovery rate of 0.05 in a later analysis. The only immune exposure information available for the cohort was CMV serostatus. In a later analysis, several top co-occurrence clusters were reported to appear linked to parvovirus B19, influenza, CMV and Epstein-Barr virus. Correlated functional status among segregating V segments might be attributable to linkage disequilibrium, but an unknown experimental factor could not be ruled out. Most CMV-associated TCR beta chains appeared to be HLA-restricted in a later analysis, and the HLA associations seemed to be driven largely by CMV exposure. Strong co-occurrence of HLA alleles, especially DR and DQ, made assigning TCR associations to individual alleles difficult. While some public TCRs were present in many individuals, most TCR sequences turned up only very rarely across donors.

The library was built by means of the immunoSEQ multiplex PCR assay. The multiplex PCR relied on a mix of 60 forward primers for TCR Vbeta segments and 13 reverse primers for TCR Jbeta segments. The CDR3 region of rearranged TCR beta genes was amplified from genomic DNA with a multiplex PCR assay. The Illumina HiSeq System was used to sequence the amplified TCR beta libraries as 87-base-pair reads. In the source study's methods: A later analysis counted 75 million to 100 million unique TCR beta chains across the 550 to 750 repertoires, and 9.5 million to 11 million of these chains were shared by at least two donors. To remove PCR and sequencing errors, raw reads were error-corrected and collapsed into unique sequences using a nearest-neighbor algorithm that merged closely related sequences. To assign V, D and J gene segments, CDR3 sequences were aligned to IMGT reference sequences. For a sequence to be retained, a match of at least six nucleotides was required to both a V gene segment and a J gene segment. Rearrangements were called productive when the CDR3 lacked stop codons and stayed in frame with V and J; all others were non-productive. CDR3 was defined by IMGT convention, running from the second conserved V-encoded cysteine to the conserved J-encoded phenylalanine. The earlier analysis of some 540 of the donors excluded any sequence lacking an unambiguous match to a single V gene segment. An earlier analysis of several hundred of the donors called V segments functional above 56.7% productive rearrangements and segregating when the between-donor standard deviation exceeded 5%. A statistical classification framework was developed to diagnose cytomegalovirus status using the catalog of TCR beta chain sequences. In a later analysis, TCR nucleotide sequences were compared against IMGT/GENE-DB human TR gene sequences so that V and J genes could be assigned. In a later analysis, CDR3 sequences and most-parsimonious VDJ recombination scenarios were assigned using the TCRdist pipeline. A later analysis defined each TCR beta chain by its CDR3 amino acid sequence plus V-gene family, and excluded reads lacking a unique V-gene family. To address suspected cross-contamination and a sequencing artifact, a later analysis removed roughly 580 highly shared, low-generation-probability nucleotide sequences. In a later analysis, a clonal expansion index was calculated for each public chain from normalized within-repertoire ranks of inferred template counts. In a later analysis, generation probabilities were computed with a VDJ recombination model fitted to out-of-frame rearrangements, and the resulting probabilities were checked against IGoR. In a later analysis, hypergeometric tests were used to score TCR-TCR, TCR-HLA and TCR-CMV co-occurrence, with a repertoire-size bias correction applied to TCR pairs. In a later analysis, false discovery rates were estimated by permuting HLA or CMV assignments 20 times. In a later analysis, co-occurring TCRs were grouped with DBSCAN, and TCRdist sequence similarity was added when clustering was performed within HLA-allele-positive subsets. For co-occurrence clustering, repertoires with fewer than 30,000 or more than 120,000 public chains were excluded, along with a handful of repertoires with anomalous nucleotide sharing. Drawn from immuneACCESS, this table holds only the in-frame rearrangements with V and J called that TCRdb kept. Clones are partly lost; checked studies trace under half to an unresolved V gene and leave the rest unexplained. V and J calls plus clone size are reproduced from that table; the DNA served to infer D and trimming. Within this sample are about 170,000 clones, with around 74% of them counted one time only. The top ten hold approximately 3.4% of the sample.

The cohort was made up of approximately 700 healthy bone marrow donors. Cohort members were all nominally healthy when sampled, although unrecorded immune exposures were likely present. The donor was CMV seronegative and belonged to the group of 352 seronegative cohort members. Every donor gave a peripheral blood sample, and the peripheral blood mononuclear cells from that sample were used for TCR beta sequencing. The Qiagen DNeasy Blood Extraction Kit was used to extract genomic DNA from the blood cell samples. Worth noting for this clone: There is no known antigen for this receptor. Qualities for individual bases were not recorded, and no much larger clone is one base off.

The CDR3 measures 16 amino acids from cysteine to phenylalanine. CDR3 DNA is the only sequence kept; it has 48 bases, read in frame from the first base. Per the germline V gene, SGDLS is the CDR1 and YYNGEE is the CDR2. Trimming accounts for 2 bases at V and 5 bases at J, while the number of junction bases matched to no gene is 8. The TCR sequence derives from a female donor in good health and CMV-seronegative. Sequenced material: PBMCs. The sequence links TRBV9 to TRBJ2-2; TRBD1 matches 8 bases in the middle. The CDR3 is CASSVGQGARTGELFF. In nucleotides, the sequence is TGTGCCAGCAGCGTTGGTCAGGGGGCGAGAACCGGGGAGCTGTTTTTT. Supplemented by the reference TRBV9 and TRBJ2-2 proteins around the CDR3, the complete variable domain is DSGVTQTPKHLITATGQRVTLRCSPRSGDLSVYWYQQSLDQGLQFLIQYYNGEERAKGNILERFSAQQFPDLHSELNLSSLELGDSALYFCASSVGQGARTGELFFGEGSRLTVL.